The clone carrying this T cell receptor beta chain turned up a few times. What it binds is not known. There are 14 residues in the CDR3. V was shortened by 4 bases and J by 2 bases, with 15 bases between the two germline ends. CDR1 GTSNPN and CDR2 SVGIG come from the germline V gene (reference sequence). This sample was included in a study of a mutant IDH1 vaccine in newly diagnosed glioma. General study findings and limits: Across multiple MHC alleles, 93.3% of patients had vaccine-induced responses. Top peripheral T cell clonotype shifts appeared unrelated to pseudoprogression.

The data were produced by immunoSEQ multiplex PCR, yet TCRdb's version contains in-frame clones alone and is incomplete. This table holds 30,000 to 40,000 clones, around 82% found once. Time point of the sample: baseline, week 1 (first vaccination visit). This sample's treatment: pre-vaccination baseline after standard-of-care therapy. Diagnosis in the donors showed new WHO grade 3 or 4 astrocytomas that were IDH1-mutant and ATRX-lost. This TCR was recovered from a man aged 35 to 55 with glioma. Some clones in this sample may be carry-over from other donors' samples. The V call is TRBV30, the J call TRBJ2-7; D gene unclear. The source was PBMCs, collected from a glioma patient treated with radiotherapy, temozolomide or both. As DNA, the CDR3 is TGTGCCTGGACCCAACTTACGCAGGCCTACGAGCAGTACTTC. Translated: CAWTQLTQAYEQYF. Full variable domain (remainder filled in from reference TRBV30 and TRBJ2-7): SQTIHQWPATLVQPVGSPLSLECTVEGTSNPNLYWYRQAAGRGLQLLFYSVGIGQISSEVPQNLSASRPQDRQFILSSKKLLLSDSGFYLCAWTQLTQAYEQYFGPGTRLTVT.